This record concerns one T cell receptor beta chain sequence. In a library made to pick up alpha chains, this beta chain is a stray read with a size that means little. This sample is part of a study of spatial heterogeneity in lung cancer. Every cDNA TCR molecule received its own unique molecular identifier. TCRdb independently ran MiXCR on the 5' RACE reads; one entry per CDR3 protein. The repertoire holds about 4,000 distinct CDR3 sequences, with 53% as singletons. The ends were cut back, 3 bases at V and 3 bases at J, with 13 bases in the middle. The CDR3 contains 15 residues. As to time point: sample taken at primary tumor resection. No cells were sorted before sequencing. The whole RNA sequenced was extracted from tumor, nontumor lung or frozen PBMC.

The J gene is TRBJ2-3, the V gene TRBV12-3 or TRBV12-4, with D possibly being TRBD1 or TRBD2 (6 bases each). The clonotype comes from a female donor with early-stage non-small cell lung cancer. The sample was PBMCs, taken at surgery. This CDR3 reads CASSLMRGRTDTQYF. Here the CDR3 DNA reads TGTGCCAGCAGTTTGATGAGGGGGAGGACAGATACGCAGTATTTT.